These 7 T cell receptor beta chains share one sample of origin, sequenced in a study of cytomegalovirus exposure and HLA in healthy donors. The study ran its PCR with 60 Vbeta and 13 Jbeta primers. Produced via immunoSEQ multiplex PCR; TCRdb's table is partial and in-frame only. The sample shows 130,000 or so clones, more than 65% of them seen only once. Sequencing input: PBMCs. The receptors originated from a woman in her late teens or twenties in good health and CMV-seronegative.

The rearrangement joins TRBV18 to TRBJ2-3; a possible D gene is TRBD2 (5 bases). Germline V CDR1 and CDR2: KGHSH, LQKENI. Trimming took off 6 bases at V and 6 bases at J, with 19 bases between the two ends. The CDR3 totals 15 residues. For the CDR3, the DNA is TGTGCCAGCTCTCTGAGGAGGCAGGCTAGGGATACGCAGTATTTT. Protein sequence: CASSLRRQARDTQYF. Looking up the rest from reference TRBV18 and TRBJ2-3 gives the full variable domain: NAGVMQNPRHLVRRRGQEARLRCSPMKGHSHVYWYRQLPEEGLKFMVYLQKENIIDESGMPKERFSAEFPKEGPSILRIQQVVRGDSAAYFCASSLRRQARDTQYFGPGTRLTVL.

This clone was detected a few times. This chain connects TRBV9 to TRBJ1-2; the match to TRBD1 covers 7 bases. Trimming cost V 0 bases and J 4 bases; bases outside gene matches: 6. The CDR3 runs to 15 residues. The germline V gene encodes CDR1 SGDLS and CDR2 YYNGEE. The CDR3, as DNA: TGTGCCAGCAGCGTAGGGCGGGGACAGAGCTATGGCTACACCTTC. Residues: CASSVGRGQSYGYTF. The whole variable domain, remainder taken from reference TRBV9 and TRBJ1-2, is DSGVTQTPKHLITATGQRVTLRCSPRSGDLSVYWYQQSLDQGLQFLIQYYNGEERAKGNILERFSAQQFPDLHSELNLSSLELGDSALYFCASSVGRGQSYGYTFGSGTRLTVV.

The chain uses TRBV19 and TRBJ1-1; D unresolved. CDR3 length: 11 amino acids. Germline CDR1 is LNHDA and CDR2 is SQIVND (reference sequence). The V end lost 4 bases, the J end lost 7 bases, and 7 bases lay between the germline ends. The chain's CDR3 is CASSNPFEAFF. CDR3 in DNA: TGTGCCAGTAGTAATCCTTTTGAAGCTTTCTTT.

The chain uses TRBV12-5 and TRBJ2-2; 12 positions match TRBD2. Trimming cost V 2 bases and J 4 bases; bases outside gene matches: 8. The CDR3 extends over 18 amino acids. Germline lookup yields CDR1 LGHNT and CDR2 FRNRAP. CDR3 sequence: CASGLSTSGGLVTGELFF. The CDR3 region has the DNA TGTGCTAGTGGTTTGAGCACTAGCGGGGGGCTAGTCACCGGGGAGCTGTTTTTT.

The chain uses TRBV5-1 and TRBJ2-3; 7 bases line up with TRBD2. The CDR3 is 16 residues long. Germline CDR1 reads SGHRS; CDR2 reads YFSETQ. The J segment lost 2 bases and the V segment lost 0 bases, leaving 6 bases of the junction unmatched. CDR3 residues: CASSLDSAGTTDTQYF. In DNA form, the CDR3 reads TGCGCCAGCAGCTTGGACTCAGCGGGAACCACAGATACGCAGTATTTT. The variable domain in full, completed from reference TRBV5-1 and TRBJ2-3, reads KAGVTQTPRYLIKTRGQQVTLSCSPISGHRSVSWYQQTPGQGLQFLFEYFSETQRNKGNFPGRFSGRQFSNSRSEMNVSTLELGDSALYLCASSLDSAGTTDTQYFGPGTRLTVL.

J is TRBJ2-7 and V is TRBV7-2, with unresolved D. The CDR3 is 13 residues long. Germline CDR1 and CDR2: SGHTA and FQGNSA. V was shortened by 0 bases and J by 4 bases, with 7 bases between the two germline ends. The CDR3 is CASSLAQVYEQYF. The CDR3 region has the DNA TGTGCCAGCAGCTTAGCCCAGGTATACGAGCAGTACTTC.

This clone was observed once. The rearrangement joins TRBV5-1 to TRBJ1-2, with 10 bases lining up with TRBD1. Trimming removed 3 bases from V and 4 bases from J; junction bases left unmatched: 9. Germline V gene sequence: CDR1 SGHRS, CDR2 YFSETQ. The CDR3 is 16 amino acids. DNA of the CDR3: TGCGCCAGCAGCTCCTCGACAGGGGGCCTCGGCTATGGCTACACCTTC. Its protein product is CASSSSTGGLGYGYTF.